Listed here are 2 T cell receptor beta chains from one sample, sequenced in a study of OX40 agonist ivuxolimab in advanced cancers. Profiling relied on immunoSEQ multiplex PCR, and the TCRdb table lists in-frame clones only, not all of them. Altogether under 100,000 clones are present, nearly 90% being singletons, with the ten largest covering 0.15% to 0.2%. This specimen consisted of CD4+ or CD8+ T cells sorted from blood, obtained in a trial of the OX40 agonist ivuxolimab. Every receptor here comes from an adult with an advanced solid tumor such as melanoma, head and neck, liver or kidney cancer.

The chain carries TRBV18 and TRBJ2-7; 8 bases fit TRBD1. The CDR3 has 13 amino acids. With V trimmed by 8 bases and J by 4 bases, 7 bases remained unmatched. CDR1 KGHSH and CDR2 LQKENI come from the germline V gene. The CDR3 nucleotides are TGTGCCAGCCAGGGGGCCGAGCAATACGAGCAGTACTTC. This translates into CASQGAEQYEQYF.

This chain connects TRBV7-2 to TRBJ2-2; 8 nucleotides line up with TRBD1. The V and J ends lost 5 bases and 5 bases, in that order; junction bases with no gene match: 7. The CDR3 covers 15 residues. The V gene's germline CDR1 is SGHTA and CDR2 FQGNSA. DNA of the CDR3: TGTGCCAGCAGCCCGACAGGGGCCGAAACCGGGGAGCTGTTTTTT. The encoded protein is CASSPTGAETGELFF.